This T cell receptor (beta chain) appears in the sequencing data of a study of OX40 agonist ivuxolimab in advanced cancers. Study at large: The study enrolled dose-escalation patients with hepatocellular carcinoma, melanoma, renal cell or head and neck cancer. Findings of the study overall: Low normalized T-cell clonal expansion was also seen in some nonresponders.

The CDR3 runs to 14 residues. The J segment lost 3 bases and the V segment lost 5 bases, leaving 6 bases of the junction unmatched. The germline V gene encodes CDR1 SEHNR and CDR2 FQNEAQ (reference sequence). Some clones are missing from TCRdb's copy, which holds only in-frame ones; the method was immunoSEQ multiplex PCR. This table has about 76,000 clones, about 85% appearing once. Patients who had autoimmune disease history or got systemic immunosuppression were left out. In the case of this clone: Its matching antigen is unknown.

Here the sequenced sample was CD4+ or CD8+ T cells sorted from blood, taken in a trial of the OX40 agonist ivuxolimab. This clonotype originated in an adult with an advanced solid tumor such as melanoma, head and neck, liver or kidney cancer. The chain employs TRBV7-9 and TRBJ1-1; 7 bases agree with TRBD1. CDR3: CASSRKQGDTEAFF. The CDR3 DNA follows: TGTGCCAGCAGCCGTAAGCAGGGGGACACTGAAGCTTTCTTT.